The 21 T cell receptor beta chains reported below all come from one sample, sequenced in a study of cytomegalovirus exposure and HLA in healthy donors. With 60 Vbeta and 13 Jbeta primers, the PCR was carried out. Some clones are missing from TCRdb's copy, which holds only in-frame ones; the method was immunoSEQ multiplex PCR. Among about 190,000 clones, roughly 74% were seen once, and the ten largest hold roughly 14%. The source material was PBMCs. All receptors come from a woman in her twenties or thirties in good health and CMV-seropositive.

The chain links TRBV6-1 to TRBJ1-2; D might be TRBD1 (6 bases). V shed 3 bases and J shed 0 bases, with 11 bases lying between them. CDR1 and CDR2 (germline): MNHNS, SASEGT. CDR3 length equals 15 residues. The CDR3 loop reads CASSDSDSTNYGYTF. Written as DNA, the CDR3 is TGTGCCAGCAGTGATTCGGACAGTACTAACTATGGCTACACCTTC.

The CDR3: CASSISLVHNEKLFF. For the CDR3, the DNA is TGTGCCAGTAGTATAAGCCTGGTCCATAATGAAAAACTGTTTTTT. This sequence joins TRBV19 and TRBJ1-4; D gene unclear. The CDR3 length is 15 residues. Trimming left V 2 bases short and J 4 bases short, with 11 bases between. The germline gives CDR1 LNHDA, CDR2 SQIVND (reference sequence).

The chain couples TRBV28 to TRBJ2-3; 8 nucleotides agree with TRBD1. CDR3 length equals 16 residues. Germline V gene sequence: CDR1 MDHEN, CDR2 SYDVKM. Trimming cost V 7 bases and J 0 bases; bases outside gene matches: 9. The DNA of the CDR3 is TGTGCCAGCACCCCGGACAGGGACTCTAGCACAGATACGCAGTATTTT. Residues: CASTPDRDSSTDTQYF.

This rearrangement joins TRBV14 to TRBJ2-7, with 8 bases matching TRBD1. Per germline, CDR1 SGHDN and CDR2 FVKESK. CDR3 length: 14 amino acids. V lost 4 bases and J lost 1; bases outside the gene matches: 3. The CDR3: CASSLGQASYEQYF. As DNA, the CDR3 is TGTGCCAGCAGCCTGGGACAGGCTTCCTACGAGCAGTACTTC.

The genes are TRBV6-5 and TRBJ1-2; a weak D match, TRBD1 (5 bases). The CDR3 sequence is 13 residues long. Per the germline V gene, CDR1 is MNHEY and CDR2 is SVGAGI. V was shortened by 7 bases and J by 8 bases, with 17 bases between the two germline ends. This CDR3 is CASTPVGRAGYTF. The DNA of the CDR3 is TGTGCCAGCACCCCGGTCGGCAGGGCCGGCTACACCTTC.

This clone was recorded a few times. The chain employs TRBV6-6 and TRBJ2-3; tentative D call: TRBD2 (5 bases). V dropped 5 bases and J dropped 10 bases, with 16 bases sitting between them. Per the germline V gene, CDR1 is MNHNY and CDR2 is SVGAGI (reference sequence). The CDR3 runs 13 residues. CDR3 sequence: CASSPLSAGAQYF. The CDR3 DNA is TGTGCCAGCAGTCCTCTTAGCGCTGGTGCGCAGTATTTT.

The chain recombines TRBV6-1 with TRBJ1-2; D not resolved. The CDR3 is 13 residues long. Germline CDR1 MNHNS, CDR2 SASEGT. V was pared by 3 bases and J by 3 bases, with 8 bases between. Here the CDR3 DNA reads TGTGCCAGCAGTGACAGGTCCCACTATGGCTACACCTTC. As protein: CASSDRSHYGYTF.

V usage is TRBV28 and J usage is TRBJ2-5, with 12 bases lining up with TRBD2. CDR3 length equals 15 residues. V was clipped by 5 bases and J by 5 bases; unmatched bases: 6. CDR1 is MDHEN and CDR2 is SYDVKM in the germline V gene. In DNA form, the CDR3 reads TGTGCCAGCAGTATACTAGCGGGAGGACGGGAGACCCAGTACTTC. It is translated as CASSILAGGRETQYF.

This chain connects TRBV4-1 to TRBJ2-1; perhaps TRBD2 as D (5 bases). The CDR3 runs to 15 residues. Trimming pared 4 bases from V and 4 bases from J, leaving 14 bases between. The germline CDR1 and CDR2 sequences are MGHRA and YSYEKL. CDR3 amino acids: CASSPLRAAYNEQFF. The DNA of the CDR3 is TGCGCCAGCAGCCCTCTGCGGGCCGCATACAATGAGCAGTTCTTC.

Concerning this clone: The junction departs from the called germline gene at one end, perhaps through a read error. The gene calls are TRBV29-1 and TRBJ1-2, with a weak D call TRBD1 (6 bases). Germline lookup yields CDR1 SQVTM and CDR2 ANQGSEA. The CDR3 spans 11 residues. The CDR3 coding sequence is TGCAGCGTTGGGGGGGGCAGGGGTCTTGTGTTC. Its protein is CSVGGGRGLVF.

The chain combines TRBV27 with TRBJ2-7; 8 bases align to TRBD1. The germline V gene has CDR1 MNHEY and CDR2 SMNVEV (reference sequence). This CDR3 region has 13 residues. V trimming: 6 bases; J trimming: 2 bases; junction bases outside the gene matches: 3. The DNA of the CDR3 is TGTGCCAGCAGCACAGGGGGAACCTACGAGCAGTACTTC. Protein sequence: CASSTGGTYEQYF.

As concerns this clone: In the same sample, other DNA sequences code for this CDR3. This chain uses TRBV7-2 with TRBJ2-7, with 8 positions matching TRBD1. With V trimmed by 3 bases and J by 2 bases, 3 bases remained unmatched. Looked up from germline, CDR1 is SGHTA and CDR2 is FQGNSA. The CDR3 is made up of 14 amino acids. CDR3 sequence (DNA): TGTGCCAGCAGCTTCGGGACAGGAACCTACGAGCAGTACTTC. Its translation: CASSFGTGTYEQYF.

The genes are TRBV6-6 and TRBJ1-2, with 7 bases aligning to TRBD1. The V gene end was trimmed by 6 bases and the J gene end by 6 bases; junction bases not matched to a gene: 13. There are 15 residues in the CDR3. Per germline, CDR1 MNHNY and CDR2 SVGAGI (reference sequence). The CDR3 DNA follows: TGTGCCAGCAGATATGACAGAGGGGGCGGGGATGGCTACACCTTC. It encodes CASRYDRGGGDGYTF.

This clone was counted only a few times. The chain is built from TRBV5-1 and TRBJ2-1; a possible D gene is TRBD1 (6 bases). V lost 3 bases and J lost 4, with 14 bases in between. Germline lookup yields CDR1 SGHRS and CDR2 YFSETQ. The CDR3 contains 15 residues. The CDR3, as DNA: TGCGCCAGCAGCTCGGTGGGGGACACGTACAATGAGCAGTTCTTC. This sequence encodes CASSSVGDTYNEQFF.

In its sample, this clone was seen a few times. The chain joins TRBV28 to TRBJ1-1, with a possible D match to TRBD1 (5 bases). The length of the CDR3 is 16 residues. With 3 bases removed from V and 1 base from J, the gap between germline ends came to 15 bases. From germline, CDR1 is MDHEN and CDR2 SYDVKM. The CDR3 region is CASSFDNGHPNTEAFF. CDR3 nucleotides: TGTGCCAGCAGTTTCGATAATGGACACCCGAACACTGAAGCTTTCTTT.

The chain uses TRBV19 and TRBJ1-2; unclear D gene. CDR3 length equals 15 residues. The V end was cut by 5 bases, the J end by 3 bases, with 16 bases between. Germline V gene data show CDR1 as LNHDA and CDR2 as SQIVND (reference sequence). CDR3 bases: TGTGCCAGTAGTCGGGTCGCCCAAGGAGACTATGGCTACACCTTC. This codes for CASSRVAQGDYGYTF.

This chain connects TRBV5-1 to TRBJ2-5, with 13 bases fitting TRBD2. This CDR3 comprises 18 residues. Germline V gives CDR1 SGHRS, CDR2 YFSETQ. V lost 0 bases, J lost 4 bases, and 9 bases stayed unmatched. In DNA, the CDR3 is TGCGCCAGCAGCTTGGCGGGCGGACTAGCGGGAGTAAGAGAGACCCAGTACTTC. Protein: CASSLAGGLAGVRETQYF.

The chain employs TRBV18 and TRBJ1-1, with a possible D match to TRBD1 (5 bases). The CDR3 runs 13 residues. The ends were cut back, 3 bases at V and 3 bases at J, with 8 bases in the middle. CDR1 KGHSH and CDR2 LQKENI come from the germline V gene. CDR3 amino acids: CASSPETDTEAFF. CDR3 in DNA: TGTGCCAGCTCACCTGAGACAGACACTGAAGCTTTCTTT.

The chain recombines TRBV30 with TRBJ1-2; the match to TRBD1 covers 9 bases. The CDR3 is made up of 13 amino acids. Germline V CDR1 and CDR2: GTSNPN, SVGIG (reference sequence). Losses at the gene ends were 1 base for V and 4 bases for J; bases not matched to a gene: 1. As DNA, the CDR3 is TGTGCCTGGAGTGAGGACAGGGGCTATGGCTACACCTTC. As protein: CAWSEDRGYGYTF.

This rearrangement joins TRBV28 to TRBJ1-3; tentatively, D is TRBD1 (5 bases). V shed 6 bases and J shed 0 bases, with 15 bases lying between them. Germline values: CDR1 MDHEN, CDR2 SYDVKM. The CDR3 runs 16 residues. The CDR3 here is CASRPGGLASGNTIYF. For the CDR3, the DNA is TGTGCCAGCAGACCCGGGGGGTTAGCCTCTGGAAACACCATATATTTT.

The chain combines TRBV7-9 with TRBJ1-1, with no clear D. The germline V and J ends were trimmed by 2 bases and 1 base, with 5 bases remaining between them. This CDR3 spans 13 amino acids. Per germline, CDR1 SEHNR and CDR2 FQNEAQ (reference sequence). Here the CDR3 reads CASSLRGNTEAFF. The CDR3 DNA reads as TGTGCCAGCAGCTTAAGAGGGAACACTGAAGCTTTCTTT.